These T cell receptor beta chains were read from a single sample in a study of regulatory dendritic cells for organ transplantation. Libraries were prepared by immunoSEQ multiplex PCR; TCRdb keeps only in-frame clonotypes and omits some of them. The sample yields 30,000 or so clones, approximately 86% seen once. The sample comprised naive CD8+ T cells from blood. Every receptor here comes from a human donor in good health. The CDR3 runs from the conserved cysteine through the conserved F or W.

v_gene	j_gene	CDR3aa
TRBV4-1	TRBJ2-3	CASSHPNRGDTQYF
TRBV27	TRBJ2-1	CASYQTTGTSGGKYNEQFF
TRBV6-5	TRBJ2-4	CASTPGGAKNIQYF
TRBV6-1	TRBJ2-7	CASSDKGSYEQYF
TRBV7-9	TRBJ2-7	CASSPTAGSGEQYF
TRBV2	TRBJ2-5	CASSYGTSGIETQYF
TRBV10-3	TRBJ2-1	CAISESGLAVNDEQFF
TRBV7-3	TRBJ2-3	CASSPAGGRDTQYF
TRBV6-4	TRBJ2-2	CASSDSGNGELFF
TRBV14	TRBJ1-2	CASSQTGGNYGYTF
TRBV21-1	TRBJ2-1	CATSEYRGRYNEQFF
TRBV7-6	TRBJ2-7	CASSVDPAAYEQYF
TRBV5-6	TRBJ2-5	CASSLVSGGPKETQYF
TRBV19	TRBJ2-7	CASSISLPYEQYF
TRBV9	TRBJ1-1	CASSVEGNTEAFF
TRBV19	TRBJ2-1	CASSISGDSYNEQFF
TRBV4-3	TRBJ1-5	CASSQESRGNQPQHF
TRBV6-1	TRBJ2-1	CASSDRDWYNEQFF
TRBV6-5	TRBJ1-5	CASSYSSAGGNQPQHF